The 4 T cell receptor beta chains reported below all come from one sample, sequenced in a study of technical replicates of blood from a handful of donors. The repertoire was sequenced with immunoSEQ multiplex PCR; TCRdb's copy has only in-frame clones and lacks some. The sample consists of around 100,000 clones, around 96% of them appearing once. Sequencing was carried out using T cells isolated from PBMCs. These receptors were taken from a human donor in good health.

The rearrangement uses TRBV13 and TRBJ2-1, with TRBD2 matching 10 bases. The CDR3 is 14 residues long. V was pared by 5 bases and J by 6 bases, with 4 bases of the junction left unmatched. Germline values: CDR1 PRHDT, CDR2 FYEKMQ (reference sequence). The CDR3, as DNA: TGTGCCAGCAGCAACCGACTAGCGGGCAATGAGCAGTTCTTC. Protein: CASSNRLAGNEQFF.

The CDR3 coding sequence is TGTGCCAGCAGCCTACAAGCGCGGGGAGAAAAACTGTTTTTT. Its protein product is CASSLQARGEKLFF. J is TRBJ1-4 and V is TRBV28, with D unresolved. The CDR3 has 14 amino acids. Trimming removed 6 bases from V and 8 bases from J, with 16 bases in between. Germline assignment: CDR1 MDHEN and CDR2 SYDVKM.

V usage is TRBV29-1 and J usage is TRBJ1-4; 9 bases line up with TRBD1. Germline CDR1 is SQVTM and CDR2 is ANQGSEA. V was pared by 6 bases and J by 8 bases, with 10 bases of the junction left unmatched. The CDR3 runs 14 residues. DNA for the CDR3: TGCAGCGTGGGCGAAACAGGGGGCCACGAAAAACTGTTTTTT. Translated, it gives CSVGETGGHEKLFF.

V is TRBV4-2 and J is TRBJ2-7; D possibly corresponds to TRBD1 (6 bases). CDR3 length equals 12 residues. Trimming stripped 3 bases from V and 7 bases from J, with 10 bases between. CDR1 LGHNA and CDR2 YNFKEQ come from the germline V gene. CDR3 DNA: TGTGCCAGCAGCCACCAAACAGGGGAGCAGTACTTC. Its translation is CASSHQTGEQYF.